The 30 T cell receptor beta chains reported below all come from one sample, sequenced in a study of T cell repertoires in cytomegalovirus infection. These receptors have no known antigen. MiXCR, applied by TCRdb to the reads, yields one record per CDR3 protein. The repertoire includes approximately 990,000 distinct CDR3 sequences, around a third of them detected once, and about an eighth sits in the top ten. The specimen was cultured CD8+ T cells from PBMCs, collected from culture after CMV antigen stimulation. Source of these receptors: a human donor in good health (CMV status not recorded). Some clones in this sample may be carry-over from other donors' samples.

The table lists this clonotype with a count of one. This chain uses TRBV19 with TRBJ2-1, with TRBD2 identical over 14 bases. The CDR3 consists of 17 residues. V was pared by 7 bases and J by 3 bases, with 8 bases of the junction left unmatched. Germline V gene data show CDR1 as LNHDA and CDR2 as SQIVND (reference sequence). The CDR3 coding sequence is TGTGCCAGTACCTCCGGACTAGCGGGGGGTTTCTACAATGAGCAGTTCTTC. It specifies CASTSGLAGGFYNEQFF.

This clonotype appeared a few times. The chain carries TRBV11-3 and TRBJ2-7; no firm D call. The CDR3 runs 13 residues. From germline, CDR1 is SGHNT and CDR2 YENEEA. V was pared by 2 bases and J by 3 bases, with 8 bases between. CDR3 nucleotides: TGTGCCAGCAGCTTAACAAGCAACTACGAGCAGTACTTC. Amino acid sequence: CASSLTSNYEQYF.

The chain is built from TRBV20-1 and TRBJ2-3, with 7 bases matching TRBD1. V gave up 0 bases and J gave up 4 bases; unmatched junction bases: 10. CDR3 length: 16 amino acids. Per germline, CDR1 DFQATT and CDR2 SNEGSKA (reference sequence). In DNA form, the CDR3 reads TGCAGTGCTAGAGATTCAAGACAGGGTGGTCCAGATACGCAGTATTTT. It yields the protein CSARDSRQGGPDTQYF.

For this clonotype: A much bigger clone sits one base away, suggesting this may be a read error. The CDR3 loop is CASSLRGLDTLYF. DNA for the CDR3: TGTGCCAGCAGCTTACGGGGTTTAGATACGCTGTATTTT. V is TRBV7-6 and J is TRBJ2-3, with D maybe TRBD2 (5 bases). CDR1 and CDR2 (germline): SGHVS, FNYEAQ. CDR3 length: 13 residues.

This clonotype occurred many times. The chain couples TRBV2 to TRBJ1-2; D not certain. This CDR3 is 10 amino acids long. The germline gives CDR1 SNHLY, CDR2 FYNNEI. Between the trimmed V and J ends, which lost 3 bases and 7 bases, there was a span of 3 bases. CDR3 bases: TGTGCCAGCAGTGACTCTGGCTACACCTTC. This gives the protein CASSDSGYTF.

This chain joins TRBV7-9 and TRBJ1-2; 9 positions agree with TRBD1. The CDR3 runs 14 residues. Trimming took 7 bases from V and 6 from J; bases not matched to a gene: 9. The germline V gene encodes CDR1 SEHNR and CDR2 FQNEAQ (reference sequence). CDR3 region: CASTPPGTGNGYTF. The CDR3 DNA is TGTGCCAGCACACCCCCCGGGACAGGGAATGGCTACACCTTC.

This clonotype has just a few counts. CDR3 coding DNA: TGTGCCAGCAATCAGGACCCAAACTATGGCTACACCTTC. Amino acid sequence: CASNQDPNYGYTF. The J gene is TRBJ1-2, the V gene TRBV2; D unresolved. The germline V gene has CDR1 SNHLY and CDR2 FYNNEI. The germline V and J ends were trimmed by 7 bases and 2 bases, with 11 bases remaining between them. This CDR3 has 13 amino acids.

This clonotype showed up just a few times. As DNA, the CDR3 is TGTGCCAGCAGTTGGGGGATGGGTTATCAGCCCCAGCATTTT. It specifies CASSWGMGYQPQHF. The J gene is TRBJ1-5, the V gene TRBV27, with TRBD1 as a possible D gene (5 bases). CDR1 and CDR2 (germline): MNHEY, SMNVEV (reference sequence). V was trimmed by 4 bases and J by 5 bases, leaving 12 bases between them. CDR3 length: 14 residues.

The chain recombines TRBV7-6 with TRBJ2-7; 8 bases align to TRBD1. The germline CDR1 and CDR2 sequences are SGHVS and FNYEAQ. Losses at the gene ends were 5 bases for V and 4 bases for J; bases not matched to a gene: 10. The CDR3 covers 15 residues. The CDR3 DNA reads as TGTGCCAGCAGCCCCGGACAGGGCACGGGGTACGAGCAGTACGTC. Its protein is CASSPGQGTGYEQYV.

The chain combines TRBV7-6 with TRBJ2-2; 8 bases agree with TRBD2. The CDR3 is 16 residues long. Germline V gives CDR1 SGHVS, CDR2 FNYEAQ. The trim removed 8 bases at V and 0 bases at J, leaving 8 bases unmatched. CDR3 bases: TGTGCCAGCGGCGCAGCGGGGGTTACGAACACCGGGGAGCTGTTTTTT. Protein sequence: CASGAAGVTNTGELFF.

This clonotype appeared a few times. The CDR3 loop reads CASSQDLGKAYEQYF. For the CDR3, the DNA is TGTGCCAGCAGCCAAGATTTGGGCAAGGCCTACGAGCAGTACTTC. V is TRBV14 and J is TRBJ2-7; D gene ambiguous. The CDR3 has 15 residues. The germline V gene encodes CDR1 SGHDN and CDR2 FVKESK. Trimming took 0 bases from V and 2 from J, leaving 11 bases between them.

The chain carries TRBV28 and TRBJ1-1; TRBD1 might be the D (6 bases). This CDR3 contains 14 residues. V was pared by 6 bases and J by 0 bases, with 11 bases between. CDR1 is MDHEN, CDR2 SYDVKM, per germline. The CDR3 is CASREGQMNTEAFF. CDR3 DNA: TGTGCCAGCAGAGAGGGACAAATGAACACTGAAGCTTTCTTT.

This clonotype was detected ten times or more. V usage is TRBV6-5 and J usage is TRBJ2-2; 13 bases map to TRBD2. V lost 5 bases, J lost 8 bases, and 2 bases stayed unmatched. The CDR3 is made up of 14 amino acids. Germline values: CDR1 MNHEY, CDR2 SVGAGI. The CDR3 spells CASSGLAGEGELFF. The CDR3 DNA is TGTGCCAGCAGTGGACTAGCGGGGGAGGGGGAGCTGTTTTTT.

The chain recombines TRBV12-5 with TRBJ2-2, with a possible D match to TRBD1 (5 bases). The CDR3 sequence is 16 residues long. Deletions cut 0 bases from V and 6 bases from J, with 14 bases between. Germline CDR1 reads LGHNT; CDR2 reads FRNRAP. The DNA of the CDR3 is TGTGCTAGTGGTTTGGTAGTCAGGGCTTATCCCGGGGAGCTGTTTTTT. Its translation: CASGLVVRAYPGELFF.

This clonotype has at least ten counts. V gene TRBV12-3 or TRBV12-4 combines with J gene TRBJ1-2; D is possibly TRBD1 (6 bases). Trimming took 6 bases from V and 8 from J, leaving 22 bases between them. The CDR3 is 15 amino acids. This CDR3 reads CASRGGGANSEGYTF. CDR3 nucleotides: TGTGCCAGCAGAGGAGGGGGGGCGAATTCGGAAGGCTACACCTTC.

The CDR3 protein is CASSIALWSEQYF. The CDR3 nucleotides are TGTGCCAGTAGTATAGCTCTGTGGAGCGAGCAGTACTTC. The rearrangement uses TRBV19 and TRBJ2-7; D unclear. Trimming left V 1 base short and J 6 bases short, with 10 bases between. The CDR3 runs to 13 residues. The germline gives CDR1 LNHDA, CDR2 SQIVND (reference sequence).

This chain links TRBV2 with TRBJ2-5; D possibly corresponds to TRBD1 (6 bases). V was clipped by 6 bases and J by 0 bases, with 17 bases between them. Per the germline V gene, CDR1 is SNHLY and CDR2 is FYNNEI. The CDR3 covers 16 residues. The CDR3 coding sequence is TGTGCCAGCAGGAACAGGCGACAGGCACACCAAGAGACCCAGTACTTC. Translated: CASRNRRQAHQETQYF.

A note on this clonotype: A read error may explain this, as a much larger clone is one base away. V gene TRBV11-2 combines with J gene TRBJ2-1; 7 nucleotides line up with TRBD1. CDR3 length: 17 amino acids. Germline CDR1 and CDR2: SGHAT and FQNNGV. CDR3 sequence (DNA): TGTGCCAGCAGCTTAGAAATAGGCAGGGGGTCCTACAATGAGCAGATCTTC. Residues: CASSLEIGRGSYNEQIF.

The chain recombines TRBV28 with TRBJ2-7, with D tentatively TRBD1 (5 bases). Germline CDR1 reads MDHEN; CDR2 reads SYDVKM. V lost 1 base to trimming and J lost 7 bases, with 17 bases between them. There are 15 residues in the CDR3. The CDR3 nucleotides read TGTGCCAGCAGTTTATTGGGGCACCGGCCCTGGGAGCAGTACGTC. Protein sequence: CASSLLGHRPWEQYV.

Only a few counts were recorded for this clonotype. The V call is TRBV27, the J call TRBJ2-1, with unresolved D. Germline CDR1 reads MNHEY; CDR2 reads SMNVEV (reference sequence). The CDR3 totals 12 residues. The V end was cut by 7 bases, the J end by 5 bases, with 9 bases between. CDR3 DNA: TGTGCCAGCATGCACGGCAACAATGAGCAGTTCTTC. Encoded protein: CASMHGNNEQFF.

The chain's CDR3 is CASSQKYKDYEQYF. The CDR3 DNA reads as TGTGCCAGCAGCCAAAAGTATAAAGACTACGAGCAGTACTTC. The V call is TRBV3-1, the J call TRBJ2-7; D is unresolved. Germline V gene data show CDR1 as LGHDT and CDR2 as YNNKEL (reference sequence). V was trimmed by 2 bases and J by 3 bases, leaving 11 bases between them. The length of the CDR3 is 14 residues.

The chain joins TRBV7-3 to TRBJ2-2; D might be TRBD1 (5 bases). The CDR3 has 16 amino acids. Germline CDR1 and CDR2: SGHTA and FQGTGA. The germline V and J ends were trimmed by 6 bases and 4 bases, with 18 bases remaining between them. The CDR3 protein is CASSYPQAGFTGELFF. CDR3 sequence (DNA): TGTGCCAGCAGTTACCCCCAGGCAGGGTTCACCGGGGAGCTGTTTTTT.

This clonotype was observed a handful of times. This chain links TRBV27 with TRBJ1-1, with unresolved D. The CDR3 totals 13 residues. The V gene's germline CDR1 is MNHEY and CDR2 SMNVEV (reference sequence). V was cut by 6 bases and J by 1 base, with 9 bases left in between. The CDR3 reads CASRRDANTEAFF. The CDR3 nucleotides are TGTGCCAGCAGAAGGGATGCGAACACTGAAGCTTTCTTT.

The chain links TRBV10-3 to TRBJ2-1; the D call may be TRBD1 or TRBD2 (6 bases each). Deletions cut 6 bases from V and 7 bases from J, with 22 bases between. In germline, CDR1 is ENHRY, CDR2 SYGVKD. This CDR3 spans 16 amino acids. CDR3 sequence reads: CAIRTIEGGPRNEQFF. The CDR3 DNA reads TGTGCCATCAGAACCATCGAGGGGGGACCGAGGAATGAGCAGTTCTTC.

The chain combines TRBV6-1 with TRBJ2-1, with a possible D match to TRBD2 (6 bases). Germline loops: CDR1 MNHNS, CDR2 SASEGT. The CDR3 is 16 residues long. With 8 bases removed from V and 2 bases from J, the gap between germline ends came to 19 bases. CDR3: CASCAKGGVAYNEQFF. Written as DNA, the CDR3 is TGTGCCAGCTGTGCCAAGGGCGGGGTTGCCTACAATGAGCAGTTCTTC.

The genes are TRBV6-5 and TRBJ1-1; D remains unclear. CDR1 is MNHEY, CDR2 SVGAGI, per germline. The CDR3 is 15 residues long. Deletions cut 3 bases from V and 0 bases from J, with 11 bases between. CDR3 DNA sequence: TGTGCCAGCAGTTATGGTGGCTACTTGAACACTGAAGCTTTCTTT. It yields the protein CASSYGGYLNTEAFF.

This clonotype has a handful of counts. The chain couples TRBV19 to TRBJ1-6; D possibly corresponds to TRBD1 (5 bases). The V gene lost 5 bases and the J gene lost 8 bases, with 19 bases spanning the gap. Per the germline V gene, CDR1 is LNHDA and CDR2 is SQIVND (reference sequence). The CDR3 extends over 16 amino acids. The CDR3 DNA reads TGTGCCAGTAGTCCCCGGGAGGGGAGTAGAGATTCACCCCTCCACTTT. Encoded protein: CASSPREGSRDSPLHF.

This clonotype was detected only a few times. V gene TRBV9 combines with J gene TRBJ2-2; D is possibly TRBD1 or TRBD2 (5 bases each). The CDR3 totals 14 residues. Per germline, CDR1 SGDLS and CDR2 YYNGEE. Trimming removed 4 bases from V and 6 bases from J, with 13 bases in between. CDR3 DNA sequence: TGTGCCAGCAGCAACCTCCGGGGACCCGGGGAGCTGTTTTTT. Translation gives CASSNLRGPGELFF.

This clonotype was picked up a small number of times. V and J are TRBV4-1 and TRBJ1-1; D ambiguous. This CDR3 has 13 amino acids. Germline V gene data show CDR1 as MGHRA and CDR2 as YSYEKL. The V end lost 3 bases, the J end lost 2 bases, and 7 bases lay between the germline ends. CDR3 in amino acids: CASSHTVNTEAFF. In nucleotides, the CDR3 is TGCGCCAGCAGCCATACAGTAAACACTGAAGCTTTCTTT.

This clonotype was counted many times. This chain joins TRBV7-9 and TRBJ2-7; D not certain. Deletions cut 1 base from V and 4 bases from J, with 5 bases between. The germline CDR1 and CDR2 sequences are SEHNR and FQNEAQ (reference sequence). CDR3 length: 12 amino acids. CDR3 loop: CASSLVPYEQYF. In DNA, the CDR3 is TGTGCCAGCAGCTTAGTCCCTTACGAGCAGTACTTC.